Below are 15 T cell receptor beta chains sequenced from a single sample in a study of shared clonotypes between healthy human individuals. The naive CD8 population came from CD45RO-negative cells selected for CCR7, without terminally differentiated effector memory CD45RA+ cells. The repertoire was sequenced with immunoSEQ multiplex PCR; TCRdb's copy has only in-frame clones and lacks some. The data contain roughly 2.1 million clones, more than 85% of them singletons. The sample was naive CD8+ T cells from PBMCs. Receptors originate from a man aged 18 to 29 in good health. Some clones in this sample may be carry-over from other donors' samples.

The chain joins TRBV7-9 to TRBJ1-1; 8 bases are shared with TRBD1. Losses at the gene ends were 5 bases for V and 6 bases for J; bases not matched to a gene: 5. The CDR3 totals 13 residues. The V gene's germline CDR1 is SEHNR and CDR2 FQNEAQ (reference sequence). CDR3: CASSATGVSEAFF. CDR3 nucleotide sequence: TGTGCCAGCAGCGCGACAGGGGTCTCTGAAGCTTTCTTT.

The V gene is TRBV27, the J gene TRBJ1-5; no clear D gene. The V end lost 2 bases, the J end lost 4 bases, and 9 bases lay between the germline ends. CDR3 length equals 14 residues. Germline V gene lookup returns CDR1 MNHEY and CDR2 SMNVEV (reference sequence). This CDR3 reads CASSLNPLNQPQHF. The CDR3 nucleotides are TGTGCCAGCAGTTTAAACCCCCTTAATCAGCCCCAGCATTTT.

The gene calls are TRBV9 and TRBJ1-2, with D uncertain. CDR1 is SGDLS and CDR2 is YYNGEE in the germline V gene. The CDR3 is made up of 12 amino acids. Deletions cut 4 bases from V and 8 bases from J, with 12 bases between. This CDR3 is CASSTTPGGYTF. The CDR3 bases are TGTGCCAGCAGCACGACGCCGGGCGGCTACACCTTC.

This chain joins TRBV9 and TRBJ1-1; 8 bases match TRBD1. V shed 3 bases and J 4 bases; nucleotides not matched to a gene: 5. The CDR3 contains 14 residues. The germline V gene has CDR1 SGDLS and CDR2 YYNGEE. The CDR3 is CASSADRVLTEAFF. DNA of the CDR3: TGTGCCAGCAGCGCGGACAGGGTTCTCACTGAAGCTTTCTTT. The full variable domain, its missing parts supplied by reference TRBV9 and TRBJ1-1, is DSGVTQTPKHLITATGQRVTLRCSPRSGDLSVYWYQQSLDQGLQFLIQYYNGEERAKGNILERFSAQQFPDLHSELNLSSLELGDSALYFCASSADRVLTEAFFGQGTRLTVV.

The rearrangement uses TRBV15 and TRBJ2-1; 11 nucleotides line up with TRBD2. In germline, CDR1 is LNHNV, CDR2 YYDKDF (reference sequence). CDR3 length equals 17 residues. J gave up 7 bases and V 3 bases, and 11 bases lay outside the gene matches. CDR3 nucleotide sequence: TGTGCCACCAGCAGCAGAACCGGGACTAGCGGTTGGAATGAGCAGTTCTTC. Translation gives CATSSRTGTSGWNEQFF.

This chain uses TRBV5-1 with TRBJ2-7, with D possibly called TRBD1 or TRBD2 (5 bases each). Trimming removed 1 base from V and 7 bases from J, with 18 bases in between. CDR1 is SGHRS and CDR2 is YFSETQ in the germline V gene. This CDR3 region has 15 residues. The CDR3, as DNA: TGCGCCAGCAGCTTGTCCAAGGGGACGGCCGGAGAGCAGTACTTC. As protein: CASSLSKGTAGEQYF.

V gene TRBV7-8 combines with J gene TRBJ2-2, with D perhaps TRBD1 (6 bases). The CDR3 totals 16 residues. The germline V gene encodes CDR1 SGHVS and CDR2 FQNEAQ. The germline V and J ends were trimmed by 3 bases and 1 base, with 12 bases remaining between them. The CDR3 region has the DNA TGTGCCAGCAGCTTCGAGGGGGTGGTGAACACCGGGGAGCTGTTTTTT. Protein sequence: CASSFEGVVNTGELFF.

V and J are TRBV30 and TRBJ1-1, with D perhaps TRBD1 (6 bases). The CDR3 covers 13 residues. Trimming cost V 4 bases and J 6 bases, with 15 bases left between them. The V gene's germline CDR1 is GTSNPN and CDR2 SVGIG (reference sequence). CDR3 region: CAWNYLRGAEAFF. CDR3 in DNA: TGTGCCTGGAACTACCTTAGGGGGGCTGAAGCTTTCTTT.

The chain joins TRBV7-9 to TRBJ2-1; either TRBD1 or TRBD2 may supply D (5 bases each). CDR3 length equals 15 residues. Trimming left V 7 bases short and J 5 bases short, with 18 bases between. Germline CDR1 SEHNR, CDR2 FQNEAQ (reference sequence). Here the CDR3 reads CASTTNRGANNEQFF. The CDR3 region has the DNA TGTGCCAGCACCACCAACCGGGGCGCAAACAATGAGCAGTTCTTC.

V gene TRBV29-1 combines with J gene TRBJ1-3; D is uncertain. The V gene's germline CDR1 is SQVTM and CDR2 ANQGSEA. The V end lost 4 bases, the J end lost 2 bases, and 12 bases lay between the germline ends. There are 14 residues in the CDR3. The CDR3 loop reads CSVAGGLPGNTIYF. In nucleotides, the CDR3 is TGCAGCGTTGCAGGAGGTCTCCCTGGAAACACCATATATTTT.

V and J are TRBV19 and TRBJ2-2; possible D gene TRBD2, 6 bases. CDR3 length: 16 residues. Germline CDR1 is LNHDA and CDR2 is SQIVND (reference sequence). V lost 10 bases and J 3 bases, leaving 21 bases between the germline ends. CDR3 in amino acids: CATRGSGVIDTGELFF. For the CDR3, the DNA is TGTGCCACCCGGGGGTCGGGAGTGATTGACACCGGGGAGCTGTTTTTT.

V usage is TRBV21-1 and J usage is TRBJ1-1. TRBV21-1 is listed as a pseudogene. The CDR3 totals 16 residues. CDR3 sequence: CASSKFDGNVESEAFF. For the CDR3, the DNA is TGTGCCAGCAGCAAATTCGACGGAAATGTCGAGTCTGAAGCTTTCTTT.

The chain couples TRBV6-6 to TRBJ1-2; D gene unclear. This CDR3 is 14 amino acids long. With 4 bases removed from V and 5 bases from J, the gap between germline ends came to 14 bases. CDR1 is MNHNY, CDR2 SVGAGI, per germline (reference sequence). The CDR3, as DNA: TGTGCCAGCAGTTCGAGCAGAGGACCATATGGCTACACCTTC. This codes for CASSSSRGPYGYTF.

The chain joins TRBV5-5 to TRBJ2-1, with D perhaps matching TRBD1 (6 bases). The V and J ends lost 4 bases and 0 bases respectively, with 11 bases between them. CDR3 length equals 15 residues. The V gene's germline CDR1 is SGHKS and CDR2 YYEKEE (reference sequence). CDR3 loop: CASSPTGSSYNEQFF. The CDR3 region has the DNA TGTGCCAGCAGCCCAACAGGGAGCTCCTACAATGAGCAGTTCTTC. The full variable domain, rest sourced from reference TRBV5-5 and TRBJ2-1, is DAGVTQSPTHLIKTRGQQVTLRCSPISGHKSVSWYQQVLGQGPQFIFQYYEKEERGRGNFPDRFSARQFPNYSSELNVNALLLGDSALYLCASSPTGSSYNEQFFGPGTRLTVL.

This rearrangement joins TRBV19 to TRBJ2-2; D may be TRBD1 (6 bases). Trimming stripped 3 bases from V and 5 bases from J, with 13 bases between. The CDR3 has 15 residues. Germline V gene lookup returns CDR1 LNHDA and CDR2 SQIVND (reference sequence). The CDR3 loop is CASSIRKQGTGELFF. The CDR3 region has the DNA TGTGCCAGTAGTATCCGCAAACAGGGAACCGGGGAGCTGTTTTTT.